This T cell receptor (beta chain) is drawn from a study of T cell responses to AZD1222 COVID-19 vaccine. The study, taken as a whole, reports: Close to half of all spike-specific TCRs reportedly target regions of the variants that are unmutated. Among the donors, most were white British and more were female, and clonal diversity was possibly underestimated. Repertoires were obtained solely post-peak T cell response. Only a handful of AZD1222 recipients, six or seven in all, had baseline seropositivity.

This CDR3 comprises 11 residues. V was clipped by 8 bases and J by 4 bases, with 5 bases between them. Germline values: CDR1 LNHDA, CDR2 SQIVND (reference sequence). A word on this clone: The target antigen is unknown.

Assay: immunoSEQ multiplex PCR; the TCRdb copy retains only in-frame clones and omits some. The sample contains more than 110,000 clones, roughly 92% of which appear only once. Sequenced material: peripheral blood, taken on day 0 of AZD1222 vaccination. The V gene is TRBV19, the J gene TRBJ1-4; D not resolved. The origin of this receptor is an adult in good health. The CDR3 loop is CASQNNEKLFF. The DNA of the CDR3 is TGTGCCAGTCAAAATAATGAAAAACTGTTTTTT.